This TCR beta chain derives from a study of T cells after posttransplantation cyclophosphamide. Study results and caveats: Blood and skin or GI T cell repertoires showed limited TRB overlap.

TCRdb's copy holds only in-frame clones and misses some; the assay was immunoSEQ multiplex PCR. The sample holds just over 65,000 clones; about 93% are singletons and the top ten take about 3.1%. The related graft donor's blood sample was taken on the day of bone marrow donation. In the case of this clone: Its antigen remains unidentified.

The sample was PBMCs. The TCR was taken from a woman aged 30 to 39 in good health and a related stem cell transplant donor.

The CDR3: CASSLWTGTGVGTGELFF. The CDR3 region has the DNA TGTGCCAGCAGCTTATGGACCGGGACAGGGGTCGGCACCGGGGAGCTGTTTTTT. The chain employs TRBV7-3 and TRBJ2-2, with TRBD1 matching 10 bases. The CDR3 length is 18 residues. Trimming removed 2 bases from V and 4 bases from J; junction bases left unmatched: 10. Germline V gene data show CDR1 as SGHTA and CDR2 as FQGTGA.